A single T cell receptor (beta chain) is shown here with its context. Its antigen remains undetermined. Qualities for individual bases were not recorded, and no much larger clone is one base off. The sample comes from a study of shared clonotypes between healthy human individuals (dated by TCRdb to the early 2020s). Looking at the study overall: The cohort comprised a couple of women and a few men aged 18 to 49 years. For each donor, three plates each were used for CD4 naive and CD4 memory, two plates were used for CD8 naive, and one plate was used for CD8 memory. To increase sequencing depth and limit assay-specific biases, different laboratories used diverse techniques to prepare libraries and sequence TCR repertoires. To estimate repertoire size and how much clonotype sharing occurs between individuals, the study deeply sequenced the blood TCR repertoires of roughly 5 healthy adults. Between about 0.8 and 9.5 billion PBMCs per donor were obtained by leukapheresis. On the study overall, not on this receptor specifically: Sampling was limited to blood, and TCR repertoires in tissue likely differ from TCR repertoires in blood. Because the study included a small number of donors, the genetic and exposure-history diversity represented was limited. Compared with non-shared clonotypes, the clonotypes found in all four sorted-subset donors had higher generation probabilities. Pairwise subsampling led to the expectation that sequencing depth would affect the degree of clonotype sharing among donors. Across several donors, approximately 5% of naive CD4, approximately 3.6% of naive CD8, about 2.3% of memory CD4, and about 0.44% of memory CD8 clonotypes were shared. Rarefaction of sorted-subset datasets indicated incomplete sequencing despite the large sequencing depth. Naive subsets generally had larger estimated clonotype richness than memory subsets did.

The donors were healthy, HIV-negative adults who had no recently reported acute infections or vaccinations. Every donor was a Caucasian adult residing in Nashville, Tennessee, USA. The CD8 memory samples were a combination of magnetically selected CD45RO+ cells and CCR7-negative CD45RA+ effector memory (TemRA) cells. Blood was obtained by leukapheresis, after which PBMCs were separated by Ficoll-Histopaque density gradient centrifugation and cryopreserved in liquid nitrogen vapor phase. Analytical flow cytometry was used to check the purity and quantity of every magnetically sorted T cell population. From each sorted fraction, genomic DNA was isolated and quantified by UV absorbance on a Nanodrop 2000c. Using the deep immunoSEQ assay, TCR CDR3 regions were amplified from genomic DNA by multiplex PCR. For each cell subset, the extracted genomic DNA was distributed evenly across all wells of several immunoSEQ 96-well plates, and each plate served as one replicate. For sorted subsets, approximately 210 ng genomic DNA, equal to 30,000 or so T cell genomes, was loaded into each replicate PCR. Purified libraries were measured with a Qubit 3.0 fluorometer, size-checked on a Bioanalyzer 2100, and measured again with the KAPA Library Quantification kit. Every immunoSEQ 96-well plate was sequenced on a separate single-read 150-cycle Illumina NextSeq 550 flow cell. The original pipeline was this. Because the immunoSEQ output included only junctional sequences and no quality scores, the filtering could not be the same as the filtering used for full-length reads. To assign V/J genes and CDR3, sequences were annotated against IMGT germline references using PyIR, a Python wrapper for IgBLAST v1.9. Reads were removed for weak V/J assignments (E-value above 1e-6), missing CDR3, stop codons, out-of-frame junctions, or ambiguous translated residues. V3J clonotypes were defined as sequences sharing the same inferred V gene, J gene, and CDR3 amino acid sequence. Percentage overlap between repertoires was calculated by dividing the number of shared unique clonotypes by the size of the smaller repertoire. RTK rarefaction, the Chao1 estimator, and Recon v2.1 estimates of unobserved clonotypes were used to assess repertoire richness. For all TCRbeta clonotypes obtained by the gDNA method from several donors, generation probabilities were computed with OLGA. TCRdb mirrors the immuneACCESS table, restricted to in-frame sequences. Some clones are absent from its copies; in checked studies, under half trace to an unresolved V gene, and the reason for the others is unknown. That table furnishes V, J and clone size, whereas the DNA furnished D and trimming. The sample profile shows about 79,000 clones; about 61% of them were found once. Clones ranked in the top ten supply roughly 56% of the sample.

V is shortened by 6 bases, J by 3 bases, and the region joining them spans 12 bases. From the germline V gene, CDR1 is SGDLS and CDR2 is YYNGEE. The CDR3 numbers 14 residues from cysteine through phenylalanine. Only CDR3 DNA remains: 42 bases, in frame from the first base. This sequence uses TRBV9 and TRBJ2-2; the D gene lacks a confident call. This clonotype was sampled from a man aged 25-45 years in good health. The sample comprised memory CD8+ T cells sorted from blood. The cell subset or site label here, explained by the study, means: CD45RO+ cells pooled with CCR7-negative TemRA cells. The nucleotide sequence is TGTGCCAGCACGGGCCTAGAGGACACCGGGGAGCTGTTTTTT. Translation gives CASTGLEDTGELFF.